This record concerns one T cell receptor beta chain sequence. What it binds is not known. The TCRbeta library was prepared with unique molecular identifiers. TCRdb recomputed calls from the PCR reads with MiXCR, one row per CDR3 protein. Here the sample spans about 610,000 distinct CDR3 sequences, roughly 27% being singletons. These data originate in a study of T-cell reconstitution after alpha-beta-depleted transplantation in children. Study-wide results and limits: Several hundred expanded graft clones reportedly supplied alpha-beta T cells about two months after transplant. The main origin of T-cell counts and diversity one year after transplant was newly produced T cells.

Germline V gene lookup returns CDR1 SEHNR and CDR2 FQNEAQ (reference sequence). V gave up 2 bases and J gave up 5 bases, with 10 bases separating them. The CDR3 contains 14 residues. The chain uses TRBV7-9 and TRBJ2-1; D gene uncertain. This TCR came from a boy in the first two years of life with Wiskott-Aldrich syndrome, due to receive a stem cell transplant. The sequencing here drew on PBMCs, taken before TCRalphabeta/CD19-depleted stem cell transplant. The CDR3 bases are TGTGCCAGCAGCTTAACTACGCCCCACAATGAGCAGTTCTTC. Encoded protein: CASSLTTPHNEQFF.